The 8 T cell receptor beta chains below all came from one sample that was sequenced in a study of cytomegalovirus exposure and HLA in healthy donors. Sequenced by immunoSEQ multiplex PCR; TCRdb stores in-frame clones only, minus some. This table holds 200,000 to 250,000 clones, approximately 87% found once. The sample taken for sequencing was PBMCs. These receptors all come from a woman younger than 30 in good health and CMV-seronegative.

In DNA form, the CDR3 reads TGTGCCAGCAGCCCAAAGGGGGGGTGGACTATCTACAATGAGCAGTTCTTC. This codes for CASSPKGGWTIYNEQFF. The chain couples TRBV13 to TRBJ2-1, with a tentative D call TRBD2 (7 bases). CDR1 is PRHDT, CDR2 FYEKMQ, per germline (reference sequence). V lost 5 bases and J 3 bases, leaving 20 bases between the germline ends. The CDR3 loop spans 17 amino acids.

The chain recombines TRBV21-1 with TRBJ1-2; the DNA was not used to check the table's D call, TRBD1. TRBV21-1 is annotated as a pseudogene. The CDR3 loop spans 17 amino acids. The DNA for the CDR3 is TGTGCCAGCAGCAAAGATCTAGGGACAAGCGATAGGTATGGCTACACCTTC. Its translation: CASSKDLGTSDRYGYTF.

CDR3 in DNA: TGTGCCAGCAGCTTATTGGGCTCGCCGAGAACTGAAGCTTTCTTT. Its protein is CASSLLGSPRTEAFF. J is TRBJ1-1 and V is TRBV7-3; D gene uncertain. Germline V gene lookup returns CDR1 SGHTA and CDR2 FQGTGA. The CDR3 is 15 amino acids. Trimming took off 2 bases at V and 5 bases at J, with 15 bases between the two ends.

This rearrangement joins TRBV4-1 to TRBJ2-6, with no clear D. The CDR3 has 16 amino acids. Trimming left V 4 bases short and J 0 bases short, with 10 bases between. Germline values: CDR1 MGHRA, CDR2 YSYEKL. As DNA, the CDR3 is TGCGCCAGCAGCCCCCAGGAGAGCTCTGGGGCCAACGTCCTGACTTTC. This gives the protein CASSPQESSGANVLTF.

V is TRBV15 and J is TRBJ1-1, with D maybe TRBD1 (5 bases). V was clipped by 1 base and J by 5 bases, with 11 bases between them. CDR1 and CDR2 from the germline V gene are LNHNV and YYDKDF (reference sequence). This CDR3 has 14 amino acids. The CDR3 region is CATSRGGRGTEAFF. The DNA of the CDR3 is TGTGCCACCAGCAGAGGGGGCAGAGGGACTGAAGCTTTCTTT.

This clone occurred once. The chain links TRBV9 to TRBJ1-2, with D tentatively TRBD1 (6 bases). CDR1 is SGDLS and CDR2 is YYNGEE in the germline V gene. The germline V and J ends were trimmed by 2 bases and 4 bases, with 12 bases remaining between them. The CDR3 extends over 14 amino acids. CDR3 loop: CASSVTGISYGYTF. In DNA form, the CDR3 reads TGTGCCAGCAGCGTCACAGGGATAAGCTATGGCTACACCTTC. The variable domain in full, with the rest retrieved from reference TRBV9 and TRBJ1-2, is DSGVTQTPKHLITATGQRVTLRCSPRSGDLSVYWYQQSLDQGLQFLIQYYNGEERAKGNILERFSAQQFPDLHSELNLSSLELGDSALYFCASSVTGISYGYTFGSGTRLTVV.

The chain recombines TRBV6-5 with TRBJ1-5; D call uncertain. CDR1 is MNHEY, CDR2 SVGAGI, per germline. CDR3 length: 13 amino acids. Trimming took 2 bases from V and 3 from J, leaving 5 bases between them. CDR3 bases: TGTGCCAGCAGTTACGGCGACAATCAGCCCCAGCATTTT. This codes for CASSYGDNQPQHF.

This clone was seen only once. This rearrangement joins TRBV2 to TRBJ2-1; D might be TRBD2 (5 bases). The CDR3 consists of 15 residues. Germline CDR1 is SNHLY and CDR2 is FYNNEI. V lost 4 bases to trimming and J lost 2 bases, with 12 bases between them. CDR3 DNA: TGTGCCAGCAGTGGGGAGCGAAATGCCTACAATGAGCAGTTCTTC. Protein: CASSGERNAYNEQFF.